The clone carrying this T cell receptor beta chain was detected ten times or more. The sample originates from a study of CDR3 diversity in severe acne. TCRdb analysed the PCR reads with MiXCR anew, one entry per CDR3 protein. The profile shows tens of thousands of distinct CDR3 sequences, around 49% of them singletons. Trimming took off 5 bases at V and 2 bases at J, with 21 bases between the two ends. Germline V gene data show CDR1 as MNHEY and CDR2 as SVGAGI. This CDR3 comprises 17 residues. This rearrangement joins TRBV6-5 to TRBJ1-2; D is possibly TRBD1 (6 bases). The specimen sequenced was blood. The sequence was collected from a male donor in good health, without acne. The CDR3 region is CASSQDSRTLSNYGYTF. The CDR3 DNA follows: TGTGCCAGCAGTCAGGACAGCCGAACCCTTTCGAACTATGGCTACACCTTC.